Listed here are 25 T cell receptor beta chains from one sample, sequenced in a study of shared T cell receptors in the human thymus. This table comes from immunoSEQ multiplex PCR, and its TCRdb copy is limited to in-frame clones, with some not included. The table has some 720,000 clones, 88% seen once; the top ten hold 0.0095% to 0.012%. The same sample was also studied in work on human thymus T cells.

Sequenced: thymocytes. The receptors derive from a boy less than two years old with a congenital heart defect.

The rearrangement joins TRBV5-4 to TRBJ2-7; 7 bases map to TRBD1. V shed 3 bases and J 2 bases; nucleotides not matched to a gene: 8. The CDR3 loop spans 15 amino acids. Germline CDR1 is SGHNT and CDR2 is YYREEE (reference sequence). The CDR3 sequence is CASSSSRQGAYEQYF. The CDR3 nucleotides read TGTGCCAGCAGCTCCTCTAGACAGGGCGCCTACGAGCAGTACTTC.

The rearrangement links TRBV6-1 to TRBJ1-1, with D possibly matching TRBD1 (6 bases). CDR1 and CDR2 from the germline V gene are MNHNS and SASEGT. The length of the CDR3 is 15 residues. The germline V and J ends were trimmed by 5 bases and 1 base, with 14 bases remaining between them. CDR3 bases: TGTGCCAGCAGTTTGAAACAGGGCTCGAACACTGAAGCTTTCTTT. Its protein product is CASSLKQGSNTEAFF.

CDR3 region: CASSLGPDRTGYEQYF. DNA of the CDR3: TGCGCCAGCAGCTTGGGCCCCGACCGGACAGGATACGAGCAGTACTTC. This chain uses TRBV5-1 with TRBJ2-7; TRBD1 matches at 7 bases. From germline, CDR1 is SGHRS and CDR2 YFSETQ. CDR3 length: 16 residues. The J segment lost 4 bases and the V segment lost 0 bases, leaving 10 bases of the junction unmatched.

The V call is TRBV18, the J call TRBJ1-5; the match to TRBD1 covers 9 bases. Trimming cost V 6 bases and J 6 bases; bases outside gene matches: 9. The CDR3 consists of 15 residues. From germline, CDR1 is KGHSH and CDR2 LQKENI. The CDR3 nucleotides are TGTGCCAGCTCTCCCCGGGACAGGGAAGGTCAGCCCCAGCATTTT. Translated: CASSPRDREGQPQHF.

The rearrangement links TRBV5-8 to TRBJ2-5; perhaps TRBD2 as D (5 bases). The CDR3 is 16 amino acids. Germline V gene sequence: CDR1 SGHTS, CDR2 YDEGEE. V shed 0 bases and J shed 3 bases, with 15 bases lying between them. Here the CDR3 reads CASSLGSRPGKETQYF. In DNA, the CDR3 is TGTGCCAGCAGCTTGGGTAGCCGTCCGGGGAAAGAGACCCAGTACTTC.

The gene calls are TRBV9 and TRBJ2-1; TRBD2 aligns across 7 bases. Trimming took 5 bases from V and 1 from J; bases not matched to a gene: 12. The CDR3 sequence is 17 residues long. Germline V CDR1 and CDR2: SGDLS, YYNGEE. As DNA, the CDR3 is TGTGCCAGCAGGCCTCTAGCGGCCGATGATTCCTACAATGAGCAGTTCTTC. Its translation is CASRPLAADDSYNEQFF.

This chain links TRBV4-1 with TRBJ2-7, with 9 bases identical to TRBD2. With 5 bases clipped from V and 5 bases from J, the junction kept 10 bases outside the gene matches. The CDR3 contains 15 residues. Germline CDR1 is MGHRA and CDR2 is YSYEKL. The CDR3 region has the DNA TGCGCCAGCAGCTCCCGGCTAGCGGGGCGGGACGAGCAGTACTTC. Its protein is CASSSRLAGRDEQYF.

The chain has TRBV4-3 and TRBJ2-5; 7 positions match TRBD2. Trimming took 1 base from V and 5 from J; bases not matched to a gene: 7. Per germline, CDR1 LGHNA and CDR2 YSLEER. This CDR3 has 15 amino acids. The DNA for the CDR3 is TGCGCCAGCAGCCAAGGCCGGGGAGGGATGGAGACCCAGTACTTC. Protein product: CASSQGRGGMETQYF.

This clone has a single count. This chain uses TRBV7-2 with TRBJ1-2, with a possible D match to TRBD1 (6 bases). The CDR3 extends over 15 amino acids. V lost 3 bases and J lost 7, with 18 bases in between. Germline values: CDR1 SGHTA, CDR2 FQGNSA. CDR3 sequence reads: CASSFGGAKVSGYTF. CDR3 coding DNA: TGTGCCAGCAGCTTTGGGGGGGCGAAGGTATCTGGCTACACCTTC.

V usage is TRBV5-1 and J usage is TRBJ2-6; weak D call: TRBD1 (6 bases). CDR1 is SGHRS and CDR2 is YFSETQ in the germline V gene. CDR3 length: 19 residues. Trimming took off 4 bases at V and 0 bases at J, with 20 bases between the two ends. CDR3 sequence (DNA): TGCGCCAGCAGCCCGGAAGTGATAGGCAGGGGCTCTGGGGCCAACGTCCTGACTTTC. Protein product: CASSPEVIGRGSGANVLTF. Based on the CDR3 plus reference TRBV5-1 and TRBJ2-6, the full variable domain is KAGVTQTPRYLIKTRGQQVTLSCSPISGHRSVSWYQQTPGQGLQFLFEYFSETQRNKGNFPGRFSGRQFSNSRSEMNVSTLELGDSALYLCASSPEVIGRGSGANVLTFGAGSRLTVL.

CDR3 DNA: TGTGCCAGCAGCTCCCTAGCGGCTCGCCATGAGCAGTTCTTC. Residues: CASSSLAARHEQFF. The chain joins TRBV11-3 to TRBJ2-1; TRBD2 agrees at 7 bases. Trimming removed 4 bases from V and 8 bases from J; junction bases left unmatched: 8. Looked up from germline, CDR1 is SGHNT and CDR2 is YENEEA. CDR3 length: 14 amino acids.

CDR3 sequence (DNA): TGTGCCAGCAGTCCCGGGACTAGCGGGGACCACTACAATGAGCAGTTCTTC. Translated: CASSPGTSGDHYNEQFF. The chain has TRBV27 and TRBJ2-1, with 13 bases matching TRBD2. This CDR3 region has 17 residues. Germline values: CDR1 MNHEY, CDR2 SMNVEV (reference sequence). Trimming took 5 bases from V and 3 from J; bases not matched to a gene: 7.

The V call is TRBV28, the J call TRBJ2-3, with 7 bases that match TRBD2. The CDR3 runs 13 residues. V was clipped by 6 bases and J by 3 bases; unmatched bases: 3. Germline values: CDR1 MDHEN, CDR2 SYDVKM. Here the CDR3 DNA reads TGTGCCAGCAGCGGGAGGAAGACAGATACGCAGTATTTT. It specifies CASSGRKTDTQYF.

The rearrangement joins TRBV9 to TRBJ2-1; TRBD2 matches at 9 bases. Unmatched junction bases numbered 13, after V lost 0 bases and J lost 6 bases. The CDR3 covers 18 residues. Germline V CDR1 and CDR2: SGDLS, YYNGEE. The CDR3 DNA sequence: TGTGCCAGCAGCGTAGGGGTCCAGGGGATTAGCGGGAGCAATGAGCAGTTCTTC. This gives the protein CASSVGVQGISGSNEQFF.

The J gene is TRBJ2-7, the V gene TRBV18; D gene unclear. Per germline, CDR1 KGHSH and CDR2 LQKENI. The V end was cut by 1 base, the J end by 5 bases, with 27 bases between. This CDR3 comprises 19 residues. CDR3 coding DNA: TGTGCCAGCTCACCACGCGAGGAGAAGGCTCTACGCGACTGGGACGAGCAGTACTTC. It encodes CASSPREEKALRDWDEQYF.

The chain uses TRBV6-1 and TRBJ1-5; D possibly corresponds to TRBD1 (6 bases). Germline V gives CDR1 MNHNS, CDR2 SASEGT. The CDR3 is 15 residues long. Trimming cost V 6 bases and J 5 bases, with 17 bases left between them. The CDR3 nucleotides are TGTGCCAGCAGCCCAAACCCTACAGGGCATCAGCCCCAGCATTTT. This gives the protein CASSPNPTGHQPQHF.

The DNA for the CDR3 is TGTGCCAGTAGTATAGGACCCCCGTGGGGACAGGGGAATGAGCAGTTCTTC. Residues: CASSIGPPWGQGNEQFF. V gene TRBV19 combines with J gene TRBJ2-1; 10 nucleotides match TRBD1. This CDR3 is 17 amino acids long. After removal of 1 base from V and 7 bases from J, the junction contained 10 bases not matched to a gene. Per germline, CDR1 LNHDA and CDR2 SQIVND (reference sequence).

The J gene is TRBJ2-3, the V gene TRBV4-3, with D perhaps matching TRBD2 (5 bases). CDR3 length equals 16 residues. The ends were cut back, 0 bases at V and 2 bases at J, with 12 bases in the middle. CDR1 and CDR2 from the germline V gene are LGHNA and YSLEER. The CDR3 loop reads CASSQERVPPTDTQYF. Here the CDR3 DNA reads TGCGCCAGCAGCCAAGAGAGGGTGCCACCCACAGATACGCAGTATTTT.

The chain joins TRBV5-1 to TRBJ2-1; TRBD2 matches at 13 bases. This CDR3 has 16 amino acids. The junction had 9 bases not matched to a gene; V was cut back by 5 bases and J by 7 bases. CDR1 SGHRS and CDR2 YFSETQ come from the germline V gene. The CDR3 region is CASRQTSGRAGNEQFF. CDR3 in DNA: TGCGCCAGCAGACAAACTAGCGGGAGGGCCGGTAATGAGCAGTTCTTC.

V gene TRBV7-2 combines with J gene TRBJ2-1, with 9 bases fitting TRBD2. This CDR3 region has 15 residues. The germline gives CDR1 SGHTA, CDR2 FQGNSA. V shed 6 bases, J shed 9 bases, and the junction held 12 bases outside the gene matches. The CDR3: CASRDGLAGVGEQFF. As DNA, the CDR3 is TGTGCCAGCAGGGATGGGTTAGCGGGAGTGGGTGAGCAGTTCTTC.

This clone was observed a single time. This sequence joins TRBV29-1 and TRBJ2-7; D is perhaps TRBD2 (6 bases). Trimming pared 7 bases from V and 1 base from J, leaving 14 bases between. The CDR3 sequence is 13 residues long. Germline CDR1 SQVTM, CDR2 ANQGSEA. In nucleotides, the CDR3 is TGCAGCGCCTTTAAGGGAGGATCCTACGAGCAGTACTTC. It is translated as CSAFKGGSYEQYF.

This clone appeared a single time. This sequence joins TRBV18 and TRBJ2-7; TRBD2 matches 9 bases. After removal of 4 bases from V and 2 bases from J, the junction contained 6 bases not matched to a gene. Looked up from germline, CDR1 is KGHSH and CDR2 is LQKENI. The CDR3 totals 15 residues. CDR3 protein: CASSHTSGPPYEQYF. CDR3 sequence (DNA): TGTGCCAGCTCACACACTAGCGGGCCCCCCTACGAGCAGTACTTC.

The chain joins TRBV7-9 to TRBJ2-2; possible D gene TRBD1, 6 bases. This CDR3 has 14 amino acids. V lost 7 bases, J lost 5 bases, and 14 bases lay in between. Germline values: CDR1 SEHNR, CDR2 FQNEAQ (reference sequence). The CDR3 loop reads CASNTDSKTGELFF. CDR3 coding DNA: TGTGCCAGCAACACGGACAGTAAGACCGGGGAGCTGTTTTTT.

The CDR3 is CASGSTGNEQFF. CDR3 in DNA: TGTGCTAGTGGTTCGACAGGGAATGAGCAGTTCTTC. V usage is TRBV12-5 and J usage is TRBJ2-1; 7 positions match TRBD1. This CDR3 has 12 amino acids. The ends lost 4 bases at V and 7 bases at J; junction bases unmatched: 1. The germline V gene has CDR1 LGHNT and CDR2 FRNRAP.

The chain recombines TRBV7-3 with TRBJ1-5, with a possible D match to TRBD1 (5 bases). The V and J ends lost 4 bases and 0 bases respectively, with 25 bases between them. The CDR3 runs 20 residues. Germline V gene lookup returns CDR1 SGHTA and CDR2 FQGTGA. CDR3 residues: CASSSPWGGLGTCSNQPQHF. CDR3 bases: TGTGCCAGCAGCTCCCCGTGGGGGGGACTCGGGACGTGTAGCAATCAGCCCCAGCATTTT.